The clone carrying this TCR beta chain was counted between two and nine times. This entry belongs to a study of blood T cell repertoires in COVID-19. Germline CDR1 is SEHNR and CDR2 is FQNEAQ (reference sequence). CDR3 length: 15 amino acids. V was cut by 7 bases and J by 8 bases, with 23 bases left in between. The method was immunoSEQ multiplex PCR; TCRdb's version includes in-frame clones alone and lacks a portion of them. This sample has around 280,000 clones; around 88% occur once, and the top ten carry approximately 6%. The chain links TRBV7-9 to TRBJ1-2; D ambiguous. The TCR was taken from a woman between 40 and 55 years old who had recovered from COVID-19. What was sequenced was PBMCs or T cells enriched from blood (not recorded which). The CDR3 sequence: CASTPSLLPGVGYTF. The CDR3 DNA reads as TGTGCCAGCACCCCCAGTCTCCTCCCTGGTGTGGGCTACACCTTC.